This TCR beta chain was identified in a study of blood T cell repertoires in COVID-19. At the level of the study: Samples came from the United States, Italy and Spain, spanning acute and convalescent COVID-19.

Original data processing: Counts of nucleated cells, estimated from reference gene primer amplification, were obtained. Profiled with immunoSEQ multiplex PCR; TCRdb holds only in-frame clones, not every one. Clone size and V and J calls were adopted from that table, with D and trimming inferred from the DNA. Counted here are under 200,000 clones, 60% to 85% occurring once; the ten biggest clones make up approximately 15%. The ends were cut back, 3 bases at V and 4 bases at J, with 7 bases in the middle. Germline CDR1 reads SGHDT; CDR2 reads YYEEEE. This CDR3 has 13 amino acids. The receptor was derived from a man in his 60s with active or convalescent COVID-19. The sample consisted of peripheral blood. The chain recombines TRBV5-6 with TRBJ1-4; D ambiguous. CDR3 sequence: CASSYSSNEKLFF. The CDR3 coding sequence is TGTGCCAGCAGCTATTCCAGTAATGAAAAACTGTTTTTT.